The entry below describes one T cell receptor (beta chain). This entry comes from a study of blood T cell repertoires in COVID-19. Study in general: The United States, Italy and Spain provided the acute and convalescent COVID-19 samples. T cells, B-cell-depleted T cells, or PBMCs provided the cDNA or gDNA that served as material.

In the source study's methods: Researchers report that nucleated cell counts were estimated from reference gene primer amplification. Data came from immunoSEQ multiplex PCR; TCRdb stores just in-frame clones and leaves some out. Clonal size and the V and J genes are those of that table, whereas D and trimming came from the DNA. The repertoire has around 250,000 clones, approximately 82% of them found once; the top ten carry less than 4%. The CDR3 has 15 residues. Between the trimmed V and J ends, which lost 4 bases and 0 bases, there was a span of 12 bases. Looked up from germline, CDR1 is MNHEY and CDR2 is SVGAGI.

Sequencing was performed on peripheral blood. The receptor comes from a woman in her late teens or twenties with acute or convalescent COVID-19. The chain joins TRBV6-5 to TRBJ1-2; no definite D call. DNA for the CDR3: TGTGCCAGCAGTTCAGACACCTTAGCTAACTATGGCTACACCTTC. Its protein is CASSSDTLANYGYTF.